Listed below are T cell receptor beta chains from one sample, sequenced in a study of shared clonotypes between healthy human individuals. TCRdb's table, derived via immunoSEQ multiplex PCR, lists solely in-frame clones and lacks some. The table includes 2 million to 2.5 million clones, 92% detected once. The sequenced sample consisted of naive CD4+ T cells from PBMCs. These receptors all come from a man aged 18-30 years in good health. Some clones in this sample may be carry-over from other donors' samples. CDR3s include the opening cysteine and the closing phenylalanine or tryptophan. D genes are given only for firm matches. The size entry is marked missing in some rows and otherwise reads once, few, many or a size class.

clone_size d_call j_call v_call cdr3_nt cdr3_aa
. . TRBJ1-5 TRBV7-9 TGTGCCAGCAGCTTGCCCGGCTCGCTCCAGCATTTT CASSLPGSLQHF
. . TRBJ1-1 TRBV7-9 TGTGCCAGCAGCTTAGAACCGAACACTGAAGCTTTCTTT CASSLEPNTEAFF
. . TRBJ2-1 TRBV28 TGTGCCAGCAGTCCGACTGGGTACAATGAGCAGTTCTTC CASSPTGYNEQFF
. . TRBJ2-4 TRBV28 TGTGCCAGCAGTTTAAGGGGGTCAGTAGCCAAAAACATTCAGTACTTC CASSLRGSVAKNIQYF
. . TRBJ1-3 TRBV7-9 TGTGCCAGCAGCTCTATGGCCATGAAGGGCCCTGGAAACACCATATATTTT CASSSMAMKGPGNTIYF
once . TRBJ1-2 TRBV28 TGTGCCAGCAGTTTAGACCCCGGGCAGGACCCCTATGGCTACACCTTC CASSLDPGQDPYGYTF
. . TRBJ1-5 TRBV5-1 TGCGCCAGCAGCCTCAGTGGGGCGGGCAGCAATCAGCCCCAGCATTTT CASSLSGAGSNQPQHF
. TRBD2 TRBJ2-7 TRBV6-1 TGTGCCAGTAGAGCGGGAGGAGGCTACGAGCAGTACTTC CASRAGGGYEQYF
once . TRBJ2-3 TRBV7-3 TGTGCCAGCAGCTCCCCCGACAGCACAGATACGCAGTATTTT CASSSPDSTDTQYF
. . TRBJ1-2 TRBV10-3 TGTGCCATCAGGGTACTGCGCGGGTCAATTTATGGCTACACCTTC CAIRVLRGSIYGYTF
. . TRBJ1-4 TRBV15 TGTGCCACCAGCCAGGGTTTTAGTGAAAAACTGTTTTTT CATSQGFSEKLFF
. . TRBJ1-2 TRBV29-1 TGCAGCGTTGCGAGGCAGTTTAACTATGGCTACACCTTC CSVARQFNYGYTF
. . TRBJ2-5 TRBV7-3 TGTGCCAGCAGCTTAACGGCCGGGTGGACCCAGTACTTC CASSLTAGWTQYF
. TRBD1 TRBJ1-1 TRBV7-2 TGTGCCAGCAGCTCTATGACTGGCCAGGGGGTTGAAGCTTTCTTT CASSSMTGQGVEAFF
. . TRBJ1-4 TRBV9 TGTGCCAGCAGCCCCCAGGGTGTGACCACTAATGAAAAACTGTTTTTT CASSPQGVTTNEKLFF
. . TRBJ2-3 TRBV5-1 TGCGCCAGCAGGAGGAGAGCTAGCACAGATACGCAGTATTTT CASRRRASTDTQYF
. TRBD2 TRBJ2-3 TRBV5-1 TGCGCCTCCCGACACAGGGCGGCTAGCGGGAGCACAGATACGCAGTATTTT CASRHRAASGSTDTQYF
. TRBD2 TRBJ2-7 TRBV2 TGTGTCGCGGGAGGGTACGACGAGCAGTACTTC CVAGGYDEQYF
. . TRBJ2-1 TRBV30 TGTGCCCCCTCCGGGGCGGTCTCCTACAATGAGCAGTTCTTC CAPSGAVSYNEQFF
. TRBD1 TRBJ2-3 TRBV7-2 TGTGCCAGCAGCTTGACAGGGCATAGCACAGATACGCAGTATTTT CASSLTGHSTDTQYF
. . TRBJ2-3 TRBV6-1 TGTGCCAGCAGTCTACGAGATACGCAGTATTTT CASSLRDTQYF
. TRBD2 TRBJ2-1 TRBV5-1 TGCGCCAGCAAGGGGCTAGCGGGAGCTTACAATGAGCAGTTCTTC CASKGLAGAYNEQFF
. TRBD2 TRBJ2-2 TRBV5-6 TGTGCCAGCAGCTCACTAGCGGGAGGCCGGAGGGTCACCGGGGAGCTGTTTTTT CASSSLAGGRRVTGELFF
. TRBD1 TRBJ1-5 TRBV18 TGTGCCAGCTCTAGATTTGCCCCCGGGACAGATACCACCCAGCCCCAGCATTTT CASSRFAPGTDTTQPQHF
. TRBD1 TRBJ1-1 TRBV7-2 TGTGCCAGCAGCTCACGACAGGGCATGGGGAGTACTGAAGCTTTCTTT CASSSRQGMGSTEAFF
. TRBD1 TRBJ2-7 TRBV6-5 TGTGCCAGCAGTTACTCCGGGACAGCTCACTACGAGCAGTACTTC CASSYSGTAHYEQYF
. TRBD1 TRBJ1-2 TRBV5-6 TGTGCCAGCAGCTTGCTACGCCAGGGGGAGGGCTACACCTTC CASSLLRQGEGYTF
. . TRBJ1-1 TRBV6-1 TGTGCCAGCAGTGAAGATGGCCAGTGGAACACTGAAGCTTTCTTT CASSEDGQWNTEAFF
. . TRBJ2-7 TRBV28 TGTGCCAGCAGTTTGGGGGGACTTTACGAGCAGTACTTC CASSLGGLYEQYF
. . TRBJ1-4 TRBV30 TGTGCCTGGAGTGTAGGCGACAGCAAAAATGAAAAACTGTTTTTT CAWSVGDSKNEKLFF
. . TRBJ2-7 TRBV5-1 TGCGCCAGCAGCACCCTGACTAGAGGCTACGAGCAGTACTTC CASSTLTRGYEQYF
. . TRBJ2-3 TRBV9 TGTGCCAGCAGCGTAGGGGGCGGAGGACCCGCAGATACGCAGTATTTT CASSVGGGGPADTQYF
. . TRBJ2-5 TRBV27 TGTGCCAGCAGGGCGCGGCAAGAGACCCAGTACTTC CASRARQETQYF
. TRBD2 TRBJ2-7 TRBV7-7 TGTGCCAGCAGCTCCGCGACTAGCGGGAGTGAGCAGTACTTC CASSSATSGSEQYF
. . TRBJ1-2 TRBV28 TGTGCCAGCAGACTGACTGGGGGCAGGGCCATATATGGCTACACCTTC CASRLTGGRAIYGYTF
. TRBD1 TRBJ1-5 TRBV4-1 TGCGCCAGCAGCCAAGTTTGGCCAGGGGGTTTCAATCAGCCCCAGCATTTT CASSQVWPGGFNQPQHF
. . TRBJ2-1 TRBV5-1 TGCGCCAGCAGCTTCCTAGGCCCCCTCCCCTACAATGAGCAGTTCTTC CASSFLGPLPYNEQFF
. . TRBJ2-4 TRBV27 TGTGCCAGCAGTTCTCGTGCAGGGATAATTCAGTACTTC CASSSRAGIIQYF
. . TRBJ2-5 TRBV14 TGTGCCAGCAGCCCCGGGACAACCCGGGAGACCCAGTACTTC CASSPGTTRETQYF
. . TRBJ2-7 TRBV6-5 TGTGCCAGCAGTTACTCGATAGGGAATGCCTACGAGCAGTACTTC CASSYSIGNAYEQYF
once . TRBJ2-3 TRBV28 TGTGCCAGCCATAAGACCGCAACAGATACGCAGTATTTT CASHKTATDTQYF
few TRBD1 TRBJ1-2 TRBV28 TGTGCCAGCAGTTTATTCGACAGGGCGGGTGGCTACACCTTC CASSLFDRAGGYTF
. TRBD2 TRBJ2-1 TRBV11-1 TGTGCCAGCAGTCCAGCGGGAGGTATCTACAATGAGCAGTTCTTC CASSPAGGIYNEQFF
. TRBD2 TRBJ2-7 TRBV9 TGTGCCAGCAGCCAGGGACTAGCGGGGCCCTACGAGCAGTACTTC CASSQGLAGPYEQYF
. TRBD1 TRBJ2-7 TRBV7-3 TGTGCCAGCAGCTTCTCGGGACAGGGGCCCTACGAGCAGTACTTC CASSFSGQGPYEQYF
few . TRBJ1-2 TRBV18 TGTGCCAGCTCCACGGACAGATGGATAGGTGGCTACACCTTC CASSTDRWIGGYTF
few . TRBJ1-1 TRBV7-6 TGTGCCAGCAGCCGCACTCTTAACACTGAAGCTTTCTTT CASSRTLNTEAFF